Reported below is one T cell receptor beta chain. The sample comes from a study of blood T cell repertoires in COVID-19. Overall study: Acute and convalescent COVID-19 samples came from the United States, Italy and Spain. Nucleic acid was either cDNA or gDNA, and it came from T cells, B-cell-depleted T cells, or PBMCs.

The CDR3 loop spans 13 amino acids. The germline V gene encodes CDR1 LNHDA and CDR2 SQIVND (reference sequence). V shed 5 bases, J shed 4 bases, and the junction held 4 bases outside the gene matches. Per the original methods: Amplification of reference gene primers provided the estimated nucleated cell counts. Repertoires were generated with immunoSEQ multiplex PCR, while TCRdb's copy carries only in-frame clones and drops some. V and J calls and clone size are given by that table; D and trimming were obtained from the DNA. This sample has about 59,000 clones, with more than 85% found just once. V is TRBV19 and J is TRBJ1-1, with 7 bases identical to TRBD1. The clonotype originates from a man older than 75 in a cohort sampled during active COVID-19. Sequencing input: peripheral blood. CDR3 sequence reads: CASSFYRGTEAFF. For the CDR3, the DNA is TGTGCCAGTAGTTTTTACAGGGGCACTGAAGCTTTCTTT. The full variable domain, rest sourced from reference TRBV19 and TRBJ1-1, is DGGITQSPKYLFRKEGQNVTLSCEQNLNHDAMYWYRQDPGQGLRLIYYSQIVNDFQKGDIAEGYSVSREKKESFPLTVTSAQKNPTAFYLCASSFYRGTEAFFGQGTRLTVV.